This TCR beta chain was identified in a study of blood T cells in healthy people across ages. With respect to this clonotype: Its antigen remains unidentified.

Study conclusions and caveats: Naive T cell percentage by flow cytometry tracked strongly with beta diversity.

A second about 7 to 12 cycle PCR used barcoded and J-beta primers. Every cDNA molecule bore a tag from a template-switch adaptor containing 12 random nucleotides. MiXCR was run by TCRdb on the 5' RACE reads, yielding one entry per CDR3 protein. Among over 600,000 distinct CDR3 sequences listed, 35% to 60% were seen once. The specimen was blood. This TCR was sampled from a man of 80 years or more in good health.

The DNA of the CDR3 is TGTGCCAGCAGTTCCAAGGGGGCGGGCACCGGGGAGCTGTTTTTT. It translates to CASSSKGAGTGELFF. The chain is built from TRBV6-6 and TRBJ2-2, with TRBD1 matching over 7 bases. This CDR3 has 15 residues. Germline V gene data show CDR1 as MNHNY and CDR2 as SVGAGI (reference sequence). The junction had 6 bases not matched to a gene; V was cut back by 4 bases and J by 4 bases.